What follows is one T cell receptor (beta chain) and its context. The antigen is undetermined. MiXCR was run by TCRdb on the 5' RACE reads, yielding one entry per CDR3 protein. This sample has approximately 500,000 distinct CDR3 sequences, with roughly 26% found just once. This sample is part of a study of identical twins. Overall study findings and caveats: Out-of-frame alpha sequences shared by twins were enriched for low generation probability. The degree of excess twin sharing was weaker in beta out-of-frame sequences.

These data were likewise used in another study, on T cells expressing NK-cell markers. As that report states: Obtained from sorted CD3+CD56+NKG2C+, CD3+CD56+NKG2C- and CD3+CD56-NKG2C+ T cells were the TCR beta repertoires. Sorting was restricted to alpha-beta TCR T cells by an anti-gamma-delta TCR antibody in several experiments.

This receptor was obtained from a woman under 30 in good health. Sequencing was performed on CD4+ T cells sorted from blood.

CDR3 sequence: CASSSAQSNQPQHF. Here the CDR3 DNA reads TGTGCCAGCAGTTCCGCCCAGAGCAATCAGCCCCAGCATTTT. The genes are TRBV6-5 and TRBJ1-5; D remains ambiguous. The germline V gene has CDR1 MNHEY and CDR2 SVGAGI. The V end was cut by 4 bases, the J end by 1 base, with 8 bases between. The CDR3 is 14 amino acids.